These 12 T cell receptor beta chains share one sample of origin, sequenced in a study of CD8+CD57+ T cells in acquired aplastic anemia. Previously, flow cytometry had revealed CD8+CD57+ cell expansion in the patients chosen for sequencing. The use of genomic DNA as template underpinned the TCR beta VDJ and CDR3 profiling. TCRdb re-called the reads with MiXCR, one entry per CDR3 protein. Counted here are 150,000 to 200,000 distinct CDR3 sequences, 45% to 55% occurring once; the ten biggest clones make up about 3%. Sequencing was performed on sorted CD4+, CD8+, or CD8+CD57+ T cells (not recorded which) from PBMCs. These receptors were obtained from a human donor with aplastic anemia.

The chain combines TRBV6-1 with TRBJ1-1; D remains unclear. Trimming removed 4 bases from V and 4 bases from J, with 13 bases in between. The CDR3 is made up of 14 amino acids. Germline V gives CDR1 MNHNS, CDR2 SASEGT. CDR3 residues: CASSAGDGITEAFF. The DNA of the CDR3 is TGTGCCAGCAGTGCAGGCGATGGAATCACTGAAGCTTTCTTT.

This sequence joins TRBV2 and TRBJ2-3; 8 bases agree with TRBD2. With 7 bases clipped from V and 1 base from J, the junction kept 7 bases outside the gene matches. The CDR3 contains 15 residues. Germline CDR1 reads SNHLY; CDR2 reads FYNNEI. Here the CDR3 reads CASNPNSGGTDTQYF. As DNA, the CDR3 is TGTGCCAGCAATCCCAATAGCGGGGGCACAGATACGCAGTATTTT.

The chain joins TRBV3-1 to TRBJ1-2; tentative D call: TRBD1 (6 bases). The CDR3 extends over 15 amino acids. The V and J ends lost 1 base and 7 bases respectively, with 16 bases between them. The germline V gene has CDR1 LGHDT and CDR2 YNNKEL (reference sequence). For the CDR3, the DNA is TGTGCCAGCAGCCAAGTAACTAGGGGGAGGAGTGGCTACACCTTC. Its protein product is CASSQVTRGRSGYTF.

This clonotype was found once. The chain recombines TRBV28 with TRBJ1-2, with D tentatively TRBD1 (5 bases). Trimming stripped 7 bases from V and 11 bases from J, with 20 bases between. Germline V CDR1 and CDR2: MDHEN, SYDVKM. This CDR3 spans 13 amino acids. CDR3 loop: CASTAPGLAIYTF. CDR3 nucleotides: TGTGCCAGCACCGCCCCGGGACTAGCGATTTACACCTTC.

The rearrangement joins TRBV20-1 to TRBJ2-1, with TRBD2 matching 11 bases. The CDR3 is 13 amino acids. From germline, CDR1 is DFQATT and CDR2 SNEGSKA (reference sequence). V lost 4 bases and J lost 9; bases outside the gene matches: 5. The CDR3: CSATGTSGSEQFF. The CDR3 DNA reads TGCAGTGCTACAGGGACTAGCGGCAGTGAGCAGTTCTTC.

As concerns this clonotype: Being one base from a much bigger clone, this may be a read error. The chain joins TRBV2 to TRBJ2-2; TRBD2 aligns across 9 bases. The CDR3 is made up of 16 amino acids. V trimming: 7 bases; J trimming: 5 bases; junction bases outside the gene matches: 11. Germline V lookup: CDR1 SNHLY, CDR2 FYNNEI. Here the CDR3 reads CASTRISGRGTGELFF. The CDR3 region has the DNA TGTGCCAGCACGAGAATTAGCGGGAGAGGGACCGGGGAGCTGTTTTTT. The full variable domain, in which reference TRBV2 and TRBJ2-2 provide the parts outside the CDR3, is EPEVTQTPSHQVTQMGQEVILRCVPISNHLYFYWYRQILGQKVEFLVSFYNNEISEKSEIFDDQFSVERPDGSNFTLKIRSTKLEDSAMYFCASTRISGRGTGELFFGEGSRLTVL.

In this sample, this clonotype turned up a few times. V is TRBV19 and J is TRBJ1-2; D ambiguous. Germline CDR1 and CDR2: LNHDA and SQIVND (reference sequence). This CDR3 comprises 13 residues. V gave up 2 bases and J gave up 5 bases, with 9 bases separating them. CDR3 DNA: TGTGCCAGTAGTATACAGAGAGGGTATGGCTACACCTTC. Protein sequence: CASSIQRGYGYTF.

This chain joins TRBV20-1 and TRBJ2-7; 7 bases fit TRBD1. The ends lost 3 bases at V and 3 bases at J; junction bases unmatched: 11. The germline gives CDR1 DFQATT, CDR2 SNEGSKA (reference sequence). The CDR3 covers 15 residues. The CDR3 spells CSARVDERDSYEQYF. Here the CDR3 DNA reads TGCAGTGCTAGGGTTGATGAACGGGACAGCTACGAGCAGTACTTC.

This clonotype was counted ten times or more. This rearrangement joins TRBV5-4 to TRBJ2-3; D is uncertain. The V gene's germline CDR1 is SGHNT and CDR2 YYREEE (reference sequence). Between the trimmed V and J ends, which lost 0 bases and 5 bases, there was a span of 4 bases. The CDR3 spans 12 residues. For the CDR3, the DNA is TGTGCCAGCAGCTTGGTGCAAGATACGCAGTATTTT. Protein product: CASSLVQDTQYF.

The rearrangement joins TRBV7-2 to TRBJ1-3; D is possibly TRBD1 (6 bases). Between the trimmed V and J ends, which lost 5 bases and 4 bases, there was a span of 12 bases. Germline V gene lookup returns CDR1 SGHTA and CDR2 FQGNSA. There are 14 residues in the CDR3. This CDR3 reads CASSPGTIGNTIYF. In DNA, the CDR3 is TGTGCCAGCAGCCCGGGGACAATCGGAAACACCATATATTTT.

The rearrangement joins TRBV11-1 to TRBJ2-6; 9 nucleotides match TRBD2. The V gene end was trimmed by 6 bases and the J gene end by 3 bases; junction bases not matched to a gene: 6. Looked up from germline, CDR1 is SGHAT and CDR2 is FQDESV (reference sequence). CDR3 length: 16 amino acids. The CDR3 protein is CASRRAGGVGANVLTF. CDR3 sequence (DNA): TGTGCCAGCAGGCGAGCGGGGGGTGTTGGGGCCAACGTCCTGACTTTC. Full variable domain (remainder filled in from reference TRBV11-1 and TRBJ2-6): EAEVAQSPRYKITEKSQAVAFWCDPISGHATLYWYRQILGQGPELLVQFQDESVVDDSQLPKDRFSAERLKGVDSTLKIQPAELGDSAMYLCASRRAGGVGANVLTFGAGSRLTVL.

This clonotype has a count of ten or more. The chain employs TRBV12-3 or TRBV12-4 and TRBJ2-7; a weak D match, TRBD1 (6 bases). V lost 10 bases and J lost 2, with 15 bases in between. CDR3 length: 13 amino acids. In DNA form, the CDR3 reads TGTGCCACCTCCCGAAGGGGGACCTACGAGCAGTACTTC. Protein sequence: CATSRRGTYEQYF.